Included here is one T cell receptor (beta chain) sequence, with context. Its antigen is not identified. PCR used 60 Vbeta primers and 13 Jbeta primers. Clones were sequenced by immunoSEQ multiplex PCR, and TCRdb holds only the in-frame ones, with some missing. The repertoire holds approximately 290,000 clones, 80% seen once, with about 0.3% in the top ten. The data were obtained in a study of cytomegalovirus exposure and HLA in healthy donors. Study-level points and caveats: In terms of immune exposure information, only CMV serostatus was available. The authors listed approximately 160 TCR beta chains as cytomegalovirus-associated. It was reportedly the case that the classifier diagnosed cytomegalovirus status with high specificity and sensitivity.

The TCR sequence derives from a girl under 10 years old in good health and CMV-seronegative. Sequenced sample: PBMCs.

The CDR3 region has the DNA TGTGCCAGTAGTACGAGCTACACTGAAGCTTTCTTT. This sequence encodes CASSTSYTEAFF. The chain recombines TRBV19 with TRBJ1-1; no clear D gene. In germline, CDR1 is LNHDA, CDR2 SQIVND (reference sequence). With 4 bases removed from V and 3 bases from J, the gap between germline ends came to 6 bases. CDR3 length: 12 amino acids.